This T cell receptor (beta chain) was captured in a study of T cell responses to AZD1222 COVID-19 vaccine. TCRdb's copy holds only in-frame clones and misses some; the assay was immunoSEQ multiplex PCR. This table has 120,000 to 150,000 clones, about 89% appearing once. V lost 0 bases and J lost 3; bases outside the gene matches: 11. CDR3 length: 20 amino acids. Germline CDR1 is SGHVS and CDR2 is FNYEAQ. Findings and caveats of the study: As reported, nearly half of all spike-specific TCRs target variant regions that are unmutated.

Concerning this clone: What it recognizes is unknown.

The V and J genes are TRBV7-6 and TRBJ2-2; TRBD2 matches at 12 bases. The sample consisted of peripheral blood, taken 28 days after the second AZD1222 dose. The sequence was obtained from an adult who received the AZD1222 COVID-19 vaccine. The CDR3 DNA is TGTGCCAGCAGCTTAGCTGTGGGGACTAGCGGGCGGTCATACACCGGGGAGCTGTTTTTT. Translation gives CASSLAVGTSGRSYTGELFF.